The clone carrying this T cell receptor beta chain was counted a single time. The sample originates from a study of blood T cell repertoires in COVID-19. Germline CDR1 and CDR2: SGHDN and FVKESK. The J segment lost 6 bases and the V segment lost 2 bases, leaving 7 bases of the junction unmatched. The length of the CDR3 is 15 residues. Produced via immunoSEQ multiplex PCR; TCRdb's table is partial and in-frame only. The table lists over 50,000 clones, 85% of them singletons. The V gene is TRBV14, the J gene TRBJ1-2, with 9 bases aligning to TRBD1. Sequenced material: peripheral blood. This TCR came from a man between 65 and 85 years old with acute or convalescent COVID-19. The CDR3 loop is CASSQSQGALDGYTF. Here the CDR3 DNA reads TGTGCCAGCAGCCAATCACAGGGGGCTCTGGATGGCTACACCTTC.